These 28 T cell receptor beta chains share one sample of origin, sequenced in a study of regulatory T cells in long-lasting Graves disease. Building the TCR beta libraries relied on iRepertoire HTBI primers, and CDR3 regions underwent Arm-PCR. One entry per CDR3 protein, called by TCRdb with MiXCR from the multiplex PCR reads. This repertoire shows fewer than 350,000 distinct CDR3 sequences, 15% to 20% found once; its top ten account for less than 45%. Time point defined: newly diagnosed GD, antithyroid drugs for less than 3 months. There was RNA extracted from PBMCs, and the TCR library was made from it. The specimen was peripheral blood mononuclear cells (PBMCs), collected at new diagnosis, from a patient treated with antithyroid drugs. The receptors derive from a female donor with Graves disease.

The sample holds many counts of this clonotype. The V and J genes are TRBV2 and TRBJ2-1; D is possibly TRBD2 (5 bases). This CDR3 has 14 residues. V gave up 3 bases and J gave up 5 bases, with 11 bases separating them. Germline-derived CDR1 and CDR2 are SNHLY and FYNNEI. CDR3 DNA sequence: TGTGCCAGCAGTGAGAGGGAGAGGCACAATGAGCAGTTCTTC. It specifies CASSERERHNEQFF.

Many counts were recorded for this clonotype. The V call is TRBV11-2, the J call TRBJ1-1; 7 nucleotides agree with TRBD1. Germline CDR1 reads SGHAT; CDR2 reads FQNNGV. The length of the CDR3 is 16 residues. Trimming at V came to 0 bases and at J to 4 bases, leaving 8 bases not matched to a gene. The DNA for the CDR3 is TGTGCCAGCAGCTTAGATACGACAGGGCCGGGCACTGAAGCTTTCTTT. Its protein is CASSLDTTGPGTEAFF.

This chain uses TRBV19 with TRBJ1-6; 8 nucleotides line up with TRBD1. Germline CDR1 reads LNHDA; CDR2 reads SQIVND (reference sequence). Trimming at V came to 9 bases and at J to 11 bases, leaving 12 bases not matched to a gene. The CDR3 consists of 14 residues. The CDR3 here is CASTNGQGVAPLHF. CDR3 coding DNA: TGTGCCAGCACAAACGGACAGGGTGTTGCACCCCTCCACTTT. Full variable domain (remainder filled in from reference TRBV19 and TRBJ1-6): DGGITQSPKYLFRKEGQNVTLSCEQNLNHDAMYWYRQDPGQGLRLIYYSQIVNDFQKGDIAEGYSVSREKKESFPLTVTSAQKNPTAFYLCASTNGQGVAPLHFGNGTRLTVT.

This clonotype has a handful of counts. Being one base from a much bigger clone, this may be a read error. V is TRBV24-1 and J is TRBJ2-1; TRBD2 agrees at 9 bases. The closer fit of TRBJ2-5 to the DNA end suggests the J call may be wrong. CDR1 and CDR2 from the germline V gene are KGHDR and SFDVKD. The CDR3 spans 16 residues. CDR3 in DNA: TGTGTCACCAGTGATTTTGGGCGGGGGGGGCACGAGACCCAGTACTTC. Amino acids: CVTSDFGRGGHETQYF.

In this sample, this clonotype turned up many times. The CDR3 region is CAWEGLGTGTQYF. CDR3 in DNA: TGTGCCTGGGAAGGACTAGGGACTGGTACGCAGTATTTT. The rearrangement joins TRBV30 to TRBJ2-3, with 7 bases identical to TRBD2. Trimming cost V 5 bases and J 8 bases; bases outside gene matches: 10. The CDR3 runs 13 residues. The V gene's germline CDR1 is GTSNPN and CDR2 SVGIG (reference sequence).

This clonotype was observed many times. The V gene is TRBV15, the J gene TRBJ2-2; 10 nucleotides match TRBD2. V dropped 0 bases and J dropped 5; count of bases not matched to a gene: 6. CDR1 and CDR2 (germline): LNHNV, YYDKDF (reference sequence). This CDR3 spans 17 amino acids. The CDR3 DNA reads TGTGCCACCAGCAGAGATCAGCTAGCGGGAGTTACCGGGGAGCTGTTTTTT. This codes for CATSRDQLAGVTGELFF.

This clonotype was observed at least ten times. J is TRBJ1-2 and V is TRBV27; possible D gene TRBD1, 5 bases. Trimming took 6 bases from V and 3 from J, leaving 14 bases between them. The CDR3 covers 14 residues. CDR1 and CDR2 (germline): MNHEY, SMNVEV (reference sequence). CDR3 sequence: CASRTFRADYGYTF. The CDR3 region has the DNA TGTGCCAGCAGGACCTTCAGGGCCGACTATGGCTACACCTTC.

V is TRBV28 and J is TRBJ1-1; 7 nucleotides match TRBD1. Germline V CDR1 and CDR2: MDHEN, SYDVKM. The CDR3 has 15 amino acids. After removal of 6 bases from V and 4 bases from J, the junction contained 11 bases not matched to a gene. CDR3 amino acids: CASRTRKGQITEAFF. In DNA form, the CDR3 reads TGTGCCAGCAGAACCCGGAAGGGACAGATCACTGAAGCTTTCTTT.

This clonotype was seen repeatedly, ten times or more. The chain is built from TRBV6-5 and TRBJ1-3; D gene ambiguous. Germline CDR1 MNHEY, CDR2 SVGAGI. V shed 2 bases and J shed 2 bases, with 10 bases lying between them. The CDR3 has 15 amino acids. CDR3 sequence (DNA): TGTGCCAGCAGTTACGGGCAGTTGCCTGGAAACACCATATATTTT. Translating gives CASSYGQLPGNTIYF.

Regarding this clonotype: A read error is possible here, since a much larger clone lies one base away. The chain recombines TRBV18 with TRBJ1-2, with unresolved D. This CDR3 has 15 amino acids. Germline assignment: CDR1 KGHSH and CDR2 LQKENI. V was trimmed by 3 bases and J by 7 bases, leaving 18 bases between them. Written as DNA, the CDR3 is TGTGCCAGCTCACCCTCGACCGGGAGACCTTTTGGCTACACCTTC. This gives the protein CASSPSTGRPFGYTF.

Concerning this clonotype itself: It may be a read error: a sequence one base away is much more abundant. No conserved phenylalanine or tryptophan ends this CDR3, so it is likely a read error. The limits of the CDR3 on the DNA are not certain, so only TCRdb's listed CDR3 is given. The chain uses TRBV30 and TRBJ2-5; TRBD2 reflects the table's D call only, with no check against the DNA. CDR1 GTSNPN and CDR2 SVGIG come from the germline V gene (reference sequence). The CDR3 extends over 12 residues, inclusive of both ends. This CDR3 is CGWVAGTSGRGL.

This clonotype was seen a few times. This chain links TRBV27 with TRBJ2-2; D is perhaps TRBD2 (5 bases). Germline V gene data show CDR1 as MNHEY and CDR2 as SMNVEV (reference sequence). Trimming stripped 8 bases from V and 1 base from J, with 11 bases between. The CDR3 has 14 residues. The CDR3 region is CASATGGNTGELFF. In nucleotides, the CDR3 is TGTGCCAGCGCGACTGGAGGGAACACCGGGGAGCTGTTTTTT.

This chain joins TRBV7-2 and TRBJ2-3; 9 bases map to TRBD1. CDR1 is SGHTA, CDR2 FQGNSA, per germline. With V trimmed by 5 bases and J by 5 bases, 5 bases remained unmatched. This CDR3 contains 14 residues. This CDR3 reads CASSKQGAKDTQYF. CDR3 sequence (DNA): TGTGCCAGCAGCAAACAGGGGGCGAAAGATACGCAGTATTTT.

V is TRBV6-2 or TRBV6-3 and J is TRBJ2-1, with 12 bases that match TRBD2. CDR3 length equals 16 residues. V shed 6 bases, J shed 5 bases, and the junction held 8 bases outside the gene matches. Germline V gives CDR1 MNHEY, CDR2 SVGEGT. CDR3: CASRKYRTSGDNEQFF. The CDR3 nucleotides read TGTGCCAGCAGAAAATACCGGACTAGCGGGGACAATGAGCAGTTCTTC.

This clonotype was counted many times. The V gene is TRBV3-1, the J gene TRBJ2-7; the D gene is possibly TRBD1 (5 bases). With 1 base removed from V and 1 base from J, the gap between germline ends came to 11 bases. The CDR3 is 15 residues long. Germline CDR1 is LGHDT and CDR2 is YNNKEL (reference sequence). The CDR3 DNA is TGTGCCAGCAGCCAAGGGGCAGGGCAATCCTACGAGCAGTACTTC. This encodes CASSQGAGQSYEQYF.

This clonotype was detected many times. The chain combines TRBV6-5 with TRBJ2-2; 8 bases fit TRBD2. The CDR3 has 16 residues. Germline CDR1 MNHEY, CDR2 SVGAGI. V shed 3 bases and J 7 bases; nucleotides not matched to a gene: 10. Here the CDR3 DNA reads TGTGCCAGCAGTTATGCAGCGGGAGAGTTCGTCGGGGAGCTGTTTTTT. This encodes CASSYAAGEFVGELFF.

The chain employs TRBV10-2 and TRBJ1-4, with no clear D. V was pared by 3 bases and J by 8 bases, with 4 bases between. Germline V gene sequence: CDR1 WSHSY, CDR2 SAAADI. The CDR3 contains 11 residues. DNA for the CDR3: TGCGCCAGCAGTGACGGGGAAAAACTGTTTTTT. Amino acids: CASSDGEKLFF.

The table lists this clonotype with a few counts. This chain links TRBV19 with TRBJ2-1, with D unclear. Germline V CDR1 and CDR2: LNHDA, SQIVND (reference sequence). The CDR3 loop spans 11 amino acids. V lost 7 bases, J lost 3 bases, and 4 bases lay in between. The CDR3 reads CASNDYNEQFF. Here the CDR3 DNA reads TGTGCCAGTAATGACTACAATGAGCAGTTCTTC.

Concerning this clonotype itself: This may be a read error, as it is one base from a much larger clone. V is TRBV30 and J is TRBJ2-3; 12 positions match TRBD2. This CDR3 contains 14 residues. Germline V gene data show CDR1 as GTSNPN and CDR2 as SVGIG (reference sequence). The CDR3 region is CAWRLAGGSNTEYF. As DNA, the CDR3 is TGTGCCTGGAGACTAGCGGGAGGTTCAAATACGGAGTATTTT.

The rearrangement links TRBV28 to TRBJ1-4, with D unresolved. V was pared by 5 bases and J by 8 bases, with 18 bases between. There are 15 residues in the CDR3. Germline V gene lookup returns CDR1 MDHEN and CDR2 SYDVKM. CDR3 DNA: TGTGCCAGCAGTCCCCCGCGAAGCCGAGTCGAAAAACTGTTTTTT. As protein: CASSPPRSRVEKLFF.

The V and J genes are TRBV24-1 and TRBJ2-5; 9 bases are shared with TRBD1. The germline V gene has CDR1 KGHDR and CDR2 SFDVKD. The CDR3 is made up of 16 amino acids. The ends lost 3 bases at V and 5 bases at J; junction bases unmatched: 9. The CDR3 is CATSDRTGAIQETQYF. The CDR3 DNA follows: TGTGCCACCAGTGATAGGACAGGGGCCATACAGGAGACCCAGTACTTC.

In this sample, this clonotype turned up many times. The V call is TRBV6-9, the J call TRBJ2-7; 15 bases map to TRBD2. V lost 3 bases to trimming and J lost 6 bases; unmatched junction nucleotides: 15. The germline CDR1 and CDR2 sequences are MNHGY and SVAAGI. The CDR3 runs 19 residues. CDR3 nucleotides: TGTGCCAGCAGTTACCCCAGGACTAGCGGGAGGGCCCAGATGGGCGAGCAGTACTTC. Translating gives CASSYPRTSGRAQMGEQYF.

This clonotype was seen only a few times. This chain links TRBV7-9 with TRBJ1-4; tentative D call: TRBD1 (5 bases). V was pared by 5 bases and J by 8 bases, with 30 bases between. CDR1 and CDR2 (germline): SEHNR, FQNEAQ (reference sequence). The CDR3 length is 19 residues. The DNA for the CDR3 is TGTGCCAGCAGCCTACTATCCGGGACCTACCTAACCGGCACAGAAAAACTGTTTTTT. Its protein is CASSLLSGTYLTGTEKLFF.

The table lists this clonotype with many counts. CDR3 bases: TGTGCCAGCAACGACAGGAGTGCGGGTGATACTGAAGCTTTCTTT. It encodes CASNDRSAGDTEAFF. The V call is TRBV12-3 or TRBV12-4, the J call TRBJ1-1; D is perhaps TRBD1 (6 bases). V lost 7 bases and J lost 5, with 20 bases in between. This CDR3 has 15 residues.

This clonotype showed up many times. The chain uses TRBV7-2 and TRBJ2-7; TRBD1 might be the D (6 bases). The germline V gene encodes CDR1 SGHTA and CDR2 FQGNSA. The V end lost 5 bases, the J end lost 0 bases, and 20 bases lay between the germline ends. The CDR3 has 17 amino acids. CDR3 nucleotides: TGTGCCAGCAGCGCTGAAGAGACAGGCCTGAGCTCCTACGAGCAGTACTTC. Amino acid sequence: CASSAEETGLSSYEQYF.

As concerns this clonotype: The CDR3 carries no conserved terminal phenylalanine or tryptophan, so it likely arises from a read error. The rearrangement links TRBV7-9 to TRBJ2-3; 7 positions agree with TRBD1. The germline V gene encodes CDR1 SEHNR and CDR2 FQNEAQ (reference sequence). The CDR3 loop spans 16 amino acids. Unmatched junction bases numbered 9, after V lost 5 bases and J lost 1 base. CDR3 residues: CASSAGKGAGTDTQYC. As DNA, the CDR3 is TGTGCCAGCAGCGCTGGGAAGGGGGCCGGCACAGATACGCAGTATTGT.

This sequence joins TRBV11-2 and TRBJ2-1; D is unresolved. Deletions cut 1 base from V and 9 bases from J, with 10 bases between. This CDR3 has 13 amino acids. CDR1 and CDR2 from the germline V gene are SGHAT and FQNNGV. The CDR3 region is CASSLVERPEQFF. CDR3 nucleotides: TGTGCCAGCAGCTTAGTGGAGCGACCTGAGCAGTTCTTC.

Details on this clonotype: One base separates it from a far larger clone, so it is likely a read error. Because the CDR3 is missing its conserved closing phenylalanine or tryptophan, this is likely a read error. The chain carries TRBV6-9 and TRBJ2-7; 7 nucleotides agree with TRBD1. Germline CDR1 is MNHGY and CDR2 is SVAAGI. The CDR3 extends over 16 amino acids. V lost 4 bases and J lost 3; bases outside the gene matches: 12. CDR3 DNA: TGTGCCAGCAGTTTCAGTGACAGGGCGCCCCTCTACGAGCAGTACCTC. Translating it yields CASSFSDRAPLYEQYL.